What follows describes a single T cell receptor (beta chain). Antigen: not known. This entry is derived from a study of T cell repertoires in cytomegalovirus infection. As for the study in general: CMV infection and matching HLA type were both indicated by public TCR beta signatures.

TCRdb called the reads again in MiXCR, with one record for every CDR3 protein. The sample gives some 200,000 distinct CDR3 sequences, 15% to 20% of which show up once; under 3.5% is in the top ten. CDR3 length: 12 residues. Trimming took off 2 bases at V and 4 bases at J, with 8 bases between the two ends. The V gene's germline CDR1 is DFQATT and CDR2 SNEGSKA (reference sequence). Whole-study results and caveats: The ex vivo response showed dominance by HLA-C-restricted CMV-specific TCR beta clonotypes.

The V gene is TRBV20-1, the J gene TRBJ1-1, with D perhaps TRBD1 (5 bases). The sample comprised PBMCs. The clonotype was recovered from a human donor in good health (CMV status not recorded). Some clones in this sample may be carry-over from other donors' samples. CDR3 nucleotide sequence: TGCAGTGCTAGATATGGGGGCACTGAAGCTTTCTTT. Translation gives CSARYGGTEAFF.